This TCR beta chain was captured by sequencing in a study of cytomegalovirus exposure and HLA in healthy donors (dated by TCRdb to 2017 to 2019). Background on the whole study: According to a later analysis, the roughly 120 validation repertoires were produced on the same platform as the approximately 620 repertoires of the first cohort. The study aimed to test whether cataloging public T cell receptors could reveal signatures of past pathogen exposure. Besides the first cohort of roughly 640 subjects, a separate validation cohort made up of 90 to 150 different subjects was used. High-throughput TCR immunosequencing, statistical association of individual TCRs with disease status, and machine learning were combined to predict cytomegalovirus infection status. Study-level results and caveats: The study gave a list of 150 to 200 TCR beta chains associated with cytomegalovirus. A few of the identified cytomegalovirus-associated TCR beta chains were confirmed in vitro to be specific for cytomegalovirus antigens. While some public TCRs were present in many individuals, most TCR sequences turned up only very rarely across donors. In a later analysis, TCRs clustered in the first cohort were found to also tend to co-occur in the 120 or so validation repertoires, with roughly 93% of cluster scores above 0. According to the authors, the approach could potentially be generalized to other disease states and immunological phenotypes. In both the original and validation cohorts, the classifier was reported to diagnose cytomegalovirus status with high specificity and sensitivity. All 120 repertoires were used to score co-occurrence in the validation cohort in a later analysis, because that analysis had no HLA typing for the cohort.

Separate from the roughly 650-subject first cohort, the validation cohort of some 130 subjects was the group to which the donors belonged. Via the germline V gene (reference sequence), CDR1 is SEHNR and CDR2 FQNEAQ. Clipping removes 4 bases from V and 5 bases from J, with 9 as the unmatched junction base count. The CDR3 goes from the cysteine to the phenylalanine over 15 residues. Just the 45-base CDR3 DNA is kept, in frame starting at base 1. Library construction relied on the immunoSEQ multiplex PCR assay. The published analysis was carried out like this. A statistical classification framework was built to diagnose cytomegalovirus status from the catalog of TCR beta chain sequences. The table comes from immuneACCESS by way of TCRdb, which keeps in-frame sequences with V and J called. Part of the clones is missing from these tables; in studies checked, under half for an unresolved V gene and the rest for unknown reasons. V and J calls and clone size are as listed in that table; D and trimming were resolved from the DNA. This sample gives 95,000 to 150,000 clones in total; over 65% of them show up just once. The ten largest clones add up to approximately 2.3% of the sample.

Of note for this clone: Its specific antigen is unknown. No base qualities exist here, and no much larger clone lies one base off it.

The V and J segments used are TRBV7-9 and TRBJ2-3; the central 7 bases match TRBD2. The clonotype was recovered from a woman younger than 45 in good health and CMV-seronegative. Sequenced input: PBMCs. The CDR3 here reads CASSSYGGSIDTQYF. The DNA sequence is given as TGTGCCAGCAGCTCTTACGGGGGGTCGATAGATACGCAGTATTTT.